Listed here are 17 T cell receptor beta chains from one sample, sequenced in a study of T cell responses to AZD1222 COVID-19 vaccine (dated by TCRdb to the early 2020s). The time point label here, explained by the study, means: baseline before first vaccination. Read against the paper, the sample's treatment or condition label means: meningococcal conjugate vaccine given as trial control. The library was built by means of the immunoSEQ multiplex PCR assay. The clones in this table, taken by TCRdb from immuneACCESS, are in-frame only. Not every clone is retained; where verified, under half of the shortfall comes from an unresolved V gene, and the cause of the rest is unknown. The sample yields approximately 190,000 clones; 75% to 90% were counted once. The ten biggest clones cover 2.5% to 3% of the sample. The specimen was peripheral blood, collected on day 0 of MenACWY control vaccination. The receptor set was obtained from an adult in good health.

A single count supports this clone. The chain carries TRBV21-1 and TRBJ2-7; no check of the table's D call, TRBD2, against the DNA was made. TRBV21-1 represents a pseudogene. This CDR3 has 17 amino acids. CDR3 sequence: CASSLEDRPAGGGEQYF. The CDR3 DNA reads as TGTGCCAGCAGCCTCGAAGACAGACCAGCGGGAGGGGGTGAGCAGTACTTC.

The CDR3 DNA is TGTGCCAGCAGCTTGGGAACGGGTCAGCCCCAGCATTTT. It specifies CASSLGTGQPQHF. The chain employs TRBV5-5 and TRBJ1-5, with no clear D. The CDR3 runs to 13 residues. Per germline, CDR1 SGHKS and CDR2 YYEKEE (reference sequence). Trimming left V 0 bases short and J 6 bases short, with 7 bases between.

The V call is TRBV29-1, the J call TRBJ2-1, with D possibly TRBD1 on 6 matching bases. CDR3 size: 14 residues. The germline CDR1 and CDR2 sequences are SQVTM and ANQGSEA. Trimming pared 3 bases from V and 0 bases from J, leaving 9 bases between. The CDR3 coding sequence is TGCAGCGTTGACAGGGGAGTCTCCTACAATGAGCAGTTCTTC. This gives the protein CSVDRGVSYNEQFF.

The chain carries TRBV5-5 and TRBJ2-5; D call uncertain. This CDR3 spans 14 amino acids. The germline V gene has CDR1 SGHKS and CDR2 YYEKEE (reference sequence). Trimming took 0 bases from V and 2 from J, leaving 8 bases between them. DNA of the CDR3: TGTGCCAGCAGCTTGGCCCTGGGGCAAGAGACCCAGTACTTC. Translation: CASSLALGQETQYF.

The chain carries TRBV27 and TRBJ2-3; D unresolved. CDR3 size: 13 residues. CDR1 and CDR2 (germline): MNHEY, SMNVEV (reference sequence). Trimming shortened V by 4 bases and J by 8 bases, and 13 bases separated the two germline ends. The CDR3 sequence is CASSSLGFITQYF. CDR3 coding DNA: TGTGCCAGCAGTTCATTAGGGTTTATTACGCAGTATTTT.

The DNA of the CDR3 is TGTGCCAGCAGCGTAGCTGGGGACAGGGCGCAGTATTTT. This sequence encodes CASSVAGDRAQYF. This chain uses TRBV9 with TRBJ2-3; TRBD1 matches 9 bases. The V and J ends lost 0 bases and 10 bases, in that order; junction bases with no gene match: 3. The CDR3 contains 13 residues. Germline V gene sequence: CDR1 SGDLS, CDR2 YYNGEE.

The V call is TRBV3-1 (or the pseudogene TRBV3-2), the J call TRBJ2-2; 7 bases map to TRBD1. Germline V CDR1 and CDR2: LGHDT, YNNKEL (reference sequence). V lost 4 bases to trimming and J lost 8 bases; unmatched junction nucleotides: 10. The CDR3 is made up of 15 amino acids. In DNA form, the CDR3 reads TGTGCCAGCAGCCTCCCGGGACAGAGGACAGGGGAGCTGTTTTTT. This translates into CASSLPGQRTGELFF.

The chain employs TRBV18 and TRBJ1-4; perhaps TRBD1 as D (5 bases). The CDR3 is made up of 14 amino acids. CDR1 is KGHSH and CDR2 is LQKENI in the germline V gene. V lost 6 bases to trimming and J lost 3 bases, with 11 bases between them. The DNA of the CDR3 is TGTGCCAGCTCCCGGGACGCTCCTAATGAAAAACTGTTTTTT. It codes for CASSRDAPNEKLFF.

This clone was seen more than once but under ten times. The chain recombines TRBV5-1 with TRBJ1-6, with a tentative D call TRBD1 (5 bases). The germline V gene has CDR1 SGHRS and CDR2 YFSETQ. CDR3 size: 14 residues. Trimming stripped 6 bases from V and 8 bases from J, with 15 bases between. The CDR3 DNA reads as TGCGCCAGCAAAACGCCGGGGCTCTATTCACCCCTCCACTTT. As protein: CASKTPGLYSPLHF.

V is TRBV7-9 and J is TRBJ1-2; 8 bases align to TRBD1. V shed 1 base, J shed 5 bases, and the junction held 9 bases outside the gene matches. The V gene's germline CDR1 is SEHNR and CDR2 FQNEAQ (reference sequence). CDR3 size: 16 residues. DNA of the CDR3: TGTGCCAGCAGCTTAGTCAGCCCAGGGGGCAGTTATGGCTACACCTTC. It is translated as CASSLVSPGGSYGYTF.

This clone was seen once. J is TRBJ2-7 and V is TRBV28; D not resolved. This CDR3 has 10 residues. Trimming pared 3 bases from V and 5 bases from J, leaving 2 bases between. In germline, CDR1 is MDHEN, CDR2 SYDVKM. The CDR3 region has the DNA TGTGCCAGCAGTTTGCACGAGCAGTACTTC. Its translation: CASSLHEQYF.

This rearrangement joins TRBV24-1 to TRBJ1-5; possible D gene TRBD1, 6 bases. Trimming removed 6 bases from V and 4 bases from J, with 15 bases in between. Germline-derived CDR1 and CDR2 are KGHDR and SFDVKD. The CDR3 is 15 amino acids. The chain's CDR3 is CATSPDRGGNQPQHF. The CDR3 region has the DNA TGTGCCACCAGTCCCGACAGAGGGGGAAATCAGCCCCAGCATTTT.

The CDR3 is CASSVAPGGNEQFF. The DNA of the CDR3 is TGTGCCAGCAGCGTAGCACCCGGGGGGAATGAGCAGTTCTTC. The V gene is TRBV9, the J gene TRBJ2-1; 7 bases align to TRBD2. In germline, CDR1 is SGDLS, CDR2 YYNGEE. The length of the CDR3 is 14 residues. Unmatched junction bases numbered 4, after V lost 0 bases and J lost 7 bases.

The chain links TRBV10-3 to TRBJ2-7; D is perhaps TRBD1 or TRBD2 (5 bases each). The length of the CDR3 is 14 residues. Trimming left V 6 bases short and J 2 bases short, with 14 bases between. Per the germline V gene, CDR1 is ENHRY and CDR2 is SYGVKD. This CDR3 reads CAIRGDRGAYEQYF. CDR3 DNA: TGTGCCATCAGGGGGGACCGAGGGGCCTACGAGCAGTACTTC.

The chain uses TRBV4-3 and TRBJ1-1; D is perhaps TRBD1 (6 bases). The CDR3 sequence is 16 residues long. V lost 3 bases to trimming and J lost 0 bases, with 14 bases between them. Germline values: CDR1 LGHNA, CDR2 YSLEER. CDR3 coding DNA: TGCGCCAGCAGCCATCACACCGGGACACTGAACACTGAAGCTTTCTTT. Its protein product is CASSHHTGTLNTEAFF.

CDR3 loop: CASSQGAAGANVLTF. The CDR3 bases are TGTGCCAGTAGCCAGGGGGCGGCTGGGGCCAACGTCCTGACTTTC. The J gene is TRBJ2-6, the V gene TRBV19; 8 bases agree with TRBD1. This CDR3 has 15 residues. Trimming at V came to 6 bases and at J to 2 bases, leaving 3 bases not matched to a gene. Germline V gene lookup returns CDR1 LNHDA and CDR2 SQIVND (reference sequence).

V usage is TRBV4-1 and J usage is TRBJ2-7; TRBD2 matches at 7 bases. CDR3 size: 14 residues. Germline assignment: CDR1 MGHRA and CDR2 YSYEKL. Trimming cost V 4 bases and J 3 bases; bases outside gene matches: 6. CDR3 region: CASSRDPSGYEQYF. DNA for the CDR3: TGCGCCAGCAGCCGAGACCCTAGCGGCTACGAGCAGTACTTC.